This T cell receptor beta chain was found in a study of T cells in Graves' hyperthyroidism and ophthalmopathy. Across the whole study: It was at initial diagnosis, before any treatment, that peripheral blood was collected.

In this sample, this clonotype turned up many times. V was pared by 4 bases and J by 2 bases, with 11 bases between. The CDR3 is made up of 14 amino acids. Germline loops: CDR1 MDHEN, CDR2 SYDVKM. Using RNA transcripts as the source, TCR beta CDR3 regions were amplified. In the first-round RT-PCR of the TCR CDR3, the HTBI primer set was used. Using its own MiXCR run on the multiplex PCR reads, TCRdb lists one record per CDR3 protein. Here the sample spans fewer than 450,000 distinct CDR3 sequences, approximately 18% being singletons. The chain has TRBV28 and TRBJ1-2; no firm D call. The sequence was obtained from a woman aged 30 to 39 with Graves' hyperthyroidism that later progressed to Graves' ophthalmopathy. The sequenced material came from blood. In DNA, the CDR3 is TGTGCCAGCAGTTCCAAGACGGCCAACTATGGCTACACCTTC. Residues: CASSSKTANYGYTF.